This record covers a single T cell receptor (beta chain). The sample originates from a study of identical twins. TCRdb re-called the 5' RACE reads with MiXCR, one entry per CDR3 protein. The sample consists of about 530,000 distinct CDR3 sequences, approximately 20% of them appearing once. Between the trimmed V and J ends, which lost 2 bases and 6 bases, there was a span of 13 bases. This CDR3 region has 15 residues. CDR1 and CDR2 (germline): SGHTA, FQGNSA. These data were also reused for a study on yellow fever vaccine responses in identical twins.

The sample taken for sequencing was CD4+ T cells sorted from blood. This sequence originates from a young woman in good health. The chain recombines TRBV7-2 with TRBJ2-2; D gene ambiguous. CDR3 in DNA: TGTGCCAGCAGCTTAACGGACCTGAGACCCGGGGAGCTGTTTTTT. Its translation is CASSLTDLRPGELFF. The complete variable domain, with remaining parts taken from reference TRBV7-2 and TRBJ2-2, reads GAGVSQSPSNKVTEKGKDVELRCDPISGHTALYWYRQSLGQGLEFLIYFQGNSAPDKSGLPSDRFSAERTGGSVSTLTIQRTQQEDSAVYLCASSLTDLRPGELFFGEGSRLTVL.